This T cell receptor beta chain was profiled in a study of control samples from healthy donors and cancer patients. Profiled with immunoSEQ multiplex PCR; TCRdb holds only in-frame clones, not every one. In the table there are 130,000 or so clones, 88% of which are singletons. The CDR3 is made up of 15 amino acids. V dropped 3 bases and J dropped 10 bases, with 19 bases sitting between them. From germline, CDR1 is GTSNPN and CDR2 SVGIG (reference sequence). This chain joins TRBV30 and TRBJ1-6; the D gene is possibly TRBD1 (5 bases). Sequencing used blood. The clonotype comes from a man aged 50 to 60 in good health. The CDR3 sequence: CAWREGINRGSPLHF. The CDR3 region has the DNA TGTGCCTGGAGAGAAGGAATTAATCGGGGGTCACCCCTCCACTTT.